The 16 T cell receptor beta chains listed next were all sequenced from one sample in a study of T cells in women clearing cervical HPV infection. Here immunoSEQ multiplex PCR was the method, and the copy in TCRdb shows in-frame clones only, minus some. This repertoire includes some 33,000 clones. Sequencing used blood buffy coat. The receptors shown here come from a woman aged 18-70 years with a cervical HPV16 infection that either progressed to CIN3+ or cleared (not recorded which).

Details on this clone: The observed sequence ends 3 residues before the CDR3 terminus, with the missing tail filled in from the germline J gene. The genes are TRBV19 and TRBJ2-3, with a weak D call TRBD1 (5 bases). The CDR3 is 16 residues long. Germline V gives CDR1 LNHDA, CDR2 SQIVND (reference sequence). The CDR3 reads CASSIESSWGNQPQYF. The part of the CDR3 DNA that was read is TGTGCCAGTAGTATAGAGAGCTCCTGGGGCAATCAGCCG.

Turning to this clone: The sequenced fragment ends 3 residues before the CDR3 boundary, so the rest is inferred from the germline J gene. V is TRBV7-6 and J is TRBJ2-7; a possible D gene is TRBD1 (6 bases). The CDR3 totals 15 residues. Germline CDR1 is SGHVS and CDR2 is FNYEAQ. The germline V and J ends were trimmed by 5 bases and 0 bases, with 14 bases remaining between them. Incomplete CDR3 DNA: TGTGCCAGCAGCCCCTCGACAGGAAGCTCCTACGAG. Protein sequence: CASSPSTGSSYE. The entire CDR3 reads CASSPSTGSSYEQYF.

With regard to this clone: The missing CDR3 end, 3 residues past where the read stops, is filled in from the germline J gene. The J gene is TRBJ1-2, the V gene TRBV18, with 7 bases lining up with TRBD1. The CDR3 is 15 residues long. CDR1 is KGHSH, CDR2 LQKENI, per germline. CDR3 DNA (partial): TGTGCCAGCTCCGACAGGGTAGGGGTTTACAATGAC. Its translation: CASSDRVGVYND. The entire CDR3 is CASSDRVGVYNDYTF.

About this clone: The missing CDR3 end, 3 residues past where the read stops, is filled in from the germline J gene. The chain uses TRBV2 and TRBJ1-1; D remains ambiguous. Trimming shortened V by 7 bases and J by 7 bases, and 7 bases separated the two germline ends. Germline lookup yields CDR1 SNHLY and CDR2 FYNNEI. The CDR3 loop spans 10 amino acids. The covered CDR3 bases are TGTGCCAGCACCCAGAGTGAA. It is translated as CASTQSE. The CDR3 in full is CASTQSEAFF.

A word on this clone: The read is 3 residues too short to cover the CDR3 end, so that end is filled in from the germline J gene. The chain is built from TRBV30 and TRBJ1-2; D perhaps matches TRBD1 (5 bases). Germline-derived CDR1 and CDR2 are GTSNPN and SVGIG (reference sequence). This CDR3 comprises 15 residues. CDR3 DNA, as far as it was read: TGTGCCTGGAGTCCCAGGGACTGGGGGGGATACGAC. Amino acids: CAWSPRDWGGYD. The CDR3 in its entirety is CAWSPRDWGGYDYTF.

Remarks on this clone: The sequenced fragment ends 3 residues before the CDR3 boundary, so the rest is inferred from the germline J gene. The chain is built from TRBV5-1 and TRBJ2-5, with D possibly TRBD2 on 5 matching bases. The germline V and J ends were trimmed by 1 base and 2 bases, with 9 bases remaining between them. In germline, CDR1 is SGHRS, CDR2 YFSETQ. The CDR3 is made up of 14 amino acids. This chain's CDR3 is CASSLLPGQETQYF. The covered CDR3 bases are TGCGCCAGCAGCTTGTTACCGGGGCAAGAGACC.

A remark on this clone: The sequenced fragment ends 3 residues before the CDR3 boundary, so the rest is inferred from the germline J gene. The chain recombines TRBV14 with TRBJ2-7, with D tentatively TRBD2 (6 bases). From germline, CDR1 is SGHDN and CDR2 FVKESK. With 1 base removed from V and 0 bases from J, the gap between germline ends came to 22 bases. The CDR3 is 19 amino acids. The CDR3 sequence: CASSQGGRLASSTSYEQYF. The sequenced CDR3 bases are TGTGCCAGCAGCCAAGGGGGAAGGCTAGCGTCCAGTACCTCCTACGAG.

CDR3 DNA (partial): TGTGCCTGGAGTGTAACAGGAACCTCTGGAAACACC. It specifies CAWSVTGTSGNT. The CDR3 in full is CAWSVTGTSGNTIYF. The genes are TRBV30 and TRBJ1-3, with a possible D match to TRBD1 (5 bases). The sequenced fragment ends 3 residues before the CDR3 boundary, so the rest is inferred from the germline J gene. The CDR3 consists of 15 residues. Trimming removed 0 bases from V and 0 bases from J, with 9 bases in between. The germline CDR1 and CDR2 sequences are GTSNPN and SVGIG (reference sequence).

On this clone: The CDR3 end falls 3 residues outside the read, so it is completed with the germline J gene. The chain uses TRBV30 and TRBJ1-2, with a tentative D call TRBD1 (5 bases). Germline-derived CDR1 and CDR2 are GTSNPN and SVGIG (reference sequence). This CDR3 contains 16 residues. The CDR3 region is CAWTPLGGREGDTYTF. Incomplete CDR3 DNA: TGTGCCTGGACCCCCTTGGGGGGGAGGGAGGGAGATACC.

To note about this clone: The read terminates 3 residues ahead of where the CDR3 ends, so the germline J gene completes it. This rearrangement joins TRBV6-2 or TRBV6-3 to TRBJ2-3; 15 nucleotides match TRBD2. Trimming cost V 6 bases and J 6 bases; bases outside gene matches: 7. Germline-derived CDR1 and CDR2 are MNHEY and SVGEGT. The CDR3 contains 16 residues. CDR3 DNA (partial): TGTGCCAGCAGCTCGGGACTAGCGGGGGGTTTCGATACG. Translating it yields CASSSGLAGGFDT. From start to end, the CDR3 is CASSSGLAGGFDTQYF.

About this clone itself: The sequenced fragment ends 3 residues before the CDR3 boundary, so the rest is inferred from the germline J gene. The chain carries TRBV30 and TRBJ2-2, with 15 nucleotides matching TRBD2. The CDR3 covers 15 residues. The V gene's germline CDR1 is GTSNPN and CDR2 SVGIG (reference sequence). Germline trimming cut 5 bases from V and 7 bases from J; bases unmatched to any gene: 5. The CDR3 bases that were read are TGTGCCTGGTGGACTAGCGGGAGGGGAAGCGGGGAG. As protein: CAWWTSGRGSGE. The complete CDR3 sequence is CAWWTSGRGSGELFF.

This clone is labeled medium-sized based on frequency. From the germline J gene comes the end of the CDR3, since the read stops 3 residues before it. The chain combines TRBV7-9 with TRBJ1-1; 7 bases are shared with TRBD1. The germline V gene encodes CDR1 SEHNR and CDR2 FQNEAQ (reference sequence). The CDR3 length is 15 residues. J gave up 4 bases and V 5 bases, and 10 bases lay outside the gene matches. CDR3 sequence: CASSGQGEEATEAFF. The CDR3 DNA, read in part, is TGTGCCAGCAGCGGTCAGGGGGAGGAGGCCACTGAA.

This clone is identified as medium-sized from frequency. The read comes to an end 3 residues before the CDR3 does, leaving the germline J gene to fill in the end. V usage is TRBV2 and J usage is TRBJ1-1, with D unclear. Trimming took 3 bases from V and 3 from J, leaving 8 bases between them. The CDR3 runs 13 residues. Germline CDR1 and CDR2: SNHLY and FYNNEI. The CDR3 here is CASSERHHTEAFF. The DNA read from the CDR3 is TGTGCCAGCAGTGAGAGACACCACACTGAA.

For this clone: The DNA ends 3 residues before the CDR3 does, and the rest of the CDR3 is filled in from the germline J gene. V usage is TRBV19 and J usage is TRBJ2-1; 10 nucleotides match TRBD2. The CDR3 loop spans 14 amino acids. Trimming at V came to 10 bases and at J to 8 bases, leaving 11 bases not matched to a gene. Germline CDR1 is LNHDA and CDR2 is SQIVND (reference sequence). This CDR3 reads CATEDSGRQYEQFF. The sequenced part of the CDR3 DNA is TGTGCCACCGAAGATAGCGGGAGGCAGTATGAG.

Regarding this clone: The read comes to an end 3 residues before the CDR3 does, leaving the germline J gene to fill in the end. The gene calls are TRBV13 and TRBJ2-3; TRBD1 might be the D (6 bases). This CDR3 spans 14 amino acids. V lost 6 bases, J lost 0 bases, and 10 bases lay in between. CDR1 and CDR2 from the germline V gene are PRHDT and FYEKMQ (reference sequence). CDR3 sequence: CASSLGQSTDTQYF. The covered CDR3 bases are TGTGCCAGCAGTCTCGGACAGAGCACAGATACG.

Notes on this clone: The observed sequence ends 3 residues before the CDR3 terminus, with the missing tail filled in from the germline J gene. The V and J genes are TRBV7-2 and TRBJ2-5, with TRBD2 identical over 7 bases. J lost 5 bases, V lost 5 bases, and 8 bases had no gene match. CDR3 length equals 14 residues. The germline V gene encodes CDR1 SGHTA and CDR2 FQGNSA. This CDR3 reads CASSHPGGGETQYF. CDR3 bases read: TGTGCCAGCAGCCACCCGGGGGGAGGGGAGACC.